This T cell receptor (beta chain) was identified in a study of post-analysis software for immune sequencing data. Study-wide findings and caveats: Controls showed lower frequencies than patients for roughly 5 TRBV segments, and TRBV5-6, TRBV5-1 and TRBV20-1 were among these.

V shed 5 bases and J 2 bases; nucleotides not matched to a gene: 3. Germline V CDR1 and CDR2: SQVTM, ANQGSEA. The CDR3 length is 12 residues. This clonotype has at least ten counts. Its matching antigen is unknown. The authors incorporated unique molecular identifiers into the TCR beta cDNA libraries. TCRdb redid the calling of the PCR reads with MiXCR, one entry per CDR3 protein. Here the sample spans 350,000 to 450,000 distinct CDR3 sequences, approximately 38% being singletons. The chain is built from TRBV29-1 and TRBJ2-7, with TRBD1 identical over 7 bases. This receptor was taken from a girl aged 10 to 17 with multiple sclerosis. Material: blood. This chain's CDR3 is CSVRGQAYEQYF. CDR3 DNA: TGCAGCGTTCGAGGACAGGCCTACGAGCAGTACTTC.